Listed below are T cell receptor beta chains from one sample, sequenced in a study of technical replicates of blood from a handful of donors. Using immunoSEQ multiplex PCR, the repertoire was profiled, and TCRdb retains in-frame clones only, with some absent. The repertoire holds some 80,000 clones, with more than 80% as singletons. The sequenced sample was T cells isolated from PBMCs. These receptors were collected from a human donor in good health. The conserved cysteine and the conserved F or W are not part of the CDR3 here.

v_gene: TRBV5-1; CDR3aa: ASSPRTGAGNGYT
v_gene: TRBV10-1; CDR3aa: ASSGGMGEAYEQY
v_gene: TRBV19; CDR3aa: ASSIGQGMDTEAF
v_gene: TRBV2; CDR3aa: ASSRDRFNQPQH
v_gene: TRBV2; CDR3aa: ASSEVSQRNEKLF
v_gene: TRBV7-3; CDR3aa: ASSLNGGGASGELF
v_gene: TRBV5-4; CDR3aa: ASSLDGVKDYEQY
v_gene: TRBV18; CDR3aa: ASSPPFEVMNTEAF
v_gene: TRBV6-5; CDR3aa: ASSYERSSYNEQF
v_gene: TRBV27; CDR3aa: ASSGDGTSGSTVIGTGELF
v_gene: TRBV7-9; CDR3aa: ASSAEDRGVYGYT
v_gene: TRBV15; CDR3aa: ATSRAGGARRGGAEAF
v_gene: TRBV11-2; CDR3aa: ASTPPGRVEQY
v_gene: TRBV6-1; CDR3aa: ASSGRTDYGYT
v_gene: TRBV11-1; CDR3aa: ASSLEQGNEQY
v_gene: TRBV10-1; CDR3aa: ASTGASTDTQY
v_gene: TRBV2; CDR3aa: ASSEGGQEIYEQY
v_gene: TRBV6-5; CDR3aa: ASSYASEQF
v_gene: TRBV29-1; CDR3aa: SVLNSYTEAF
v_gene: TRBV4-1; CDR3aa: ASSHLQGLERSPMNTEAF
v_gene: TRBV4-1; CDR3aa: ASSLGQDWDEQY
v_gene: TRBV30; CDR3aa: AWSQGAAYNSPLH
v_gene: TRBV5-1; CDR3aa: ASSRGQAYQETQY
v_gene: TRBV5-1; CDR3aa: ASSSGPGIDEQF
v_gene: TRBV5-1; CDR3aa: ASSLETGLNEQF
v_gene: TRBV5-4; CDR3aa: ASSLGQGQETQY
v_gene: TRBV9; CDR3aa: ASSPQGGGINIQY
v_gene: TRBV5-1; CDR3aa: ASSLPRGGRGQETQY
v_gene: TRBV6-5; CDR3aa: ASSTRTGELF
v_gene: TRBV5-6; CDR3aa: ASSLGTSLYSNTEAF
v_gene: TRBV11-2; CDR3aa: ASSLDWTEAF
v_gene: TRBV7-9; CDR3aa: ASSLGQMNTEAF
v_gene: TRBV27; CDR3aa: ASSLFYRGLYEQY